A single count supports the clone carrying this T cell receptor beta chain. Sequencing was performed with immunoSEQ multiplex PCR; in TCRdb, only in-frame clones are kept and a portion is missing. The sample includes about 46,000 clones, around 77% of them seen just once. The sample belongs to a study of OX40 agonist ivuxolimab in advanced cancers. V lost 2 bases, J lost 7 bases, and 9 bases stayed unmatched. The CDR3 extends over 15 amino acids. Germline-derived CDR1 and CDR2 are MDHEN and SYDVKM. The sample here was CD4+ or CD8+ T cells sorted from blood, taken in a trial of the OX40 agonist ivuxolimab. This receptor was obtained from an adult with an advanced solid tumor such as melanoma, head and neck, liver or kidney cancer. The rearrangement links TRBV28 to TRBJ1-2; 8 bases map to TRBD1. The CDR3 here is CASSLQGTGLGGYTF. The CDR3 DNA sequence: TGTGCCAGCAGTTTACAGGGGACAGGCTTGGGTGGCTACACCTTC.